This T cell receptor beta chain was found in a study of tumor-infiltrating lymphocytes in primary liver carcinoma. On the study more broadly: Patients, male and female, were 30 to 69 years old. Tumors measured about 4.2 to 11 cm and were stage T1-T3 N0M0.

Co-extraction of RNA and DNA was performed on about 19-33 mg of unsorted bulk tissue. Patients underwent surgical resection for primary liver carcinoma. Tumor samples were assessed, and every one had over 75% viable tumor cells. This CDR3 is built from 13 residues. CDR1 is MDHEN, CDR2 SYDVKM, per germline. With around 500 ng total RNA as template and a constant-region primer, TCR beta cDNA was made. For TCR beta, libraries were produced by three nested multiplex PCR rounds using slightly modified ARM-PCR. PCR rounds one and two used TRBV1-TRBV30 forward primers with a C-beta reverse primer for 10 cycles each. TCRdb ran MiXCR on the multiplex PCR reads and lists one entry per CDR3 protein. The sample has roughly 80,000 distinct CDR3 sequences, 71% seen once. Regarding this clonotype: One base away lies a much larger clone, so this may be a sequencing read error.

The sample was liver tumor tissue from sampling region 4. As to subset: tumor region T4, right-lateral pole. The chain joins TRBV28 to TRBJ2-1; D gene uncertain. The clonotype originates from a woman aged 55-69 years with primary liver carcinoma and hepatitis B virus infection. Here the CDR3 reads CASSLKVYNEEFF. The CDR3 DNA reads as TGTGCCAGCAGTTTAAAGGTCTACAATGAGGAGTTCTTC. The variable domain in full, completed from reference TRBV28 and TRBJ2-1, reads DVKVTQSSRYLVKRTGEKVFLECVQDMDHENMFWYRQDPGLGLRLIYFSYDVKMKEKGDIPEGYSVSREKKERFSLILESASTNQTSMYLCASSLKVYNEEFFGPGTRLTVL.